The 8 T cell receptor beta chains reported below all come from one sample, sequenced in a study of HIV-infected children after antiretroviral therapy interruption. Treatment described: PENTA 11 planned treatment interruption arm or continuous ART arm. RNA-based 3' RACE libraries used unique molecular identifiers. TCRdb called the 3' RACE reads again in MiXCR, with one record for every CDR3 protein. The sample has 90,000 or so distinct CDR3 sequences, less than 7% seen once. The source was CD45RA+ CD4+ T cells from PBMCs, pooled from several time points, collected from a donor given antiretroviral therapy, either interrupted or continuous. Subset given: naive CD4+ CD45RA+ CD45RO- T cells. The receptor set was obtained from a pool of human donors with HIV.

This clonotype was found many times. This chain connects TRBV12-3 or TRBV12-4 to TRBJ1-3; D unclear. The CDR3 loop spans 12 amino acids. The V end was cut by 2 bases, the J end by 4 bases, with 3 bases between. Here the CDR3 DNA reads TGTGCCAGCAGTTTACAGGGAAACACCATATATTTT. Protein product: CASSLQGNTIYF.

This clonotype has a count of ten or more. V is TRBV12-3 or TRBV12-4 and J is TRBJ2-3, with D possibly matching TRBD1 (5 bases). This CDR3 has 16 residues. The V gene lost 5 bases and the J gene lost 1 base, with 16 bases spanning the gap. The CDR3 region has the DNA TGTGCCAGCAGTCAAAGGGGCAGGGCCGGCACAGATACGCAGTATTTT. This encodes CASSQRGRAGTDTQYF.

This clonotype was recorded at least ten times. This chain uses TRBV30 with TRBJ1-6; perhaps TRBD1 as D (6 bases). The V gene lost 1 base and the J gene lost 5 bases, with 6 bases spanning the gap. Per the germline V gene, CDR1 is GTSNPN and CDR2 is SVGIG (reference sequence). CDR3 size: 13 residues. The CDR3 bases are TGTGCCTGGAGTGGACAGGATAATTCACCCCTCCACTTT. It translates to CAWSGQDNSPLHF.

The rearrangement joins TRBV12-3 or TRBV12-4 to TRBJ2-3, with TRBD1 matching over 8 bases. This CDR3 has 13 residues. The DNA of the CDR3 is TGTGCTTCGGTGCAGGGGGCAGGTGATACGCAGTATTTT. Protein product: CASVQGAGDTQYF.

In its sample, this clonotype was seen many times. The chain recombines TRBV24-1 with TRBJ2-1; tentative D call: TRBD1 (5 bases). Germline CDR1 and CDR2: KGHDR and SFDVKD. The V gene lost 0 bases and the J gene lost 5 bases, with 7 bases spanning the gap. CDR3 size: 14 residues. CDR3 DNA: TGTGCCACCAGTGATTTGGGGGCAGACAATGAGCAGTTCTTC. Protein product: CATSDLGADNEQFF.

In this sample, this clonotype turned up many times. The chain uses TRBV7-7 and TRBJ2-1, with 8 positions matching TRBD2. V was pared by 2 bases and J by 6 bases, with 9 bases of the junction left unmatched. Per the germline V gene, CDR1 is SSHAT and CDR2 is FNYEAQ (reference sequence). This CDR3 region has 16 residues. In nucleotides, the CDR3 is TGTGCCAGCAGCTTACTCGCGGGAGGACCTTTCAATGAGCAGTTCTTC. Translation gives CASSLLAGGPFNEQFF.

This clonotype was seen more than once but under ten times. CDR3 coding DNA: TGTGCCAGCAGTGCCAAATCCGGCCACGAGCAGTACTTC. Translating gives CASSAKSGHEQYF. The V gene is TRBV27, the J gene TRBJ2-7; no firm D call. Germline values: CDR1 MNHEY, CDR2 SMNVEV (reference sequence). This CDR3 is built from 13 residues. Trimming removed 5 bases from V and 5 bases from J, with 13 bases in between.

The chain combines TRBV12-3 or TRBV12-4 with TRBJ1-5; D is ambiguous. The CDR3 runs to 12 residues. V lost 2 bases, J lost 10 bases, and 9 bases lay in between. The CDR3 loop reads CASSLSWKPQHF. The CDR3 region has the DNA TGTGCCAGCAGTTTATCGTGGAAACCCCAGCATTTT.